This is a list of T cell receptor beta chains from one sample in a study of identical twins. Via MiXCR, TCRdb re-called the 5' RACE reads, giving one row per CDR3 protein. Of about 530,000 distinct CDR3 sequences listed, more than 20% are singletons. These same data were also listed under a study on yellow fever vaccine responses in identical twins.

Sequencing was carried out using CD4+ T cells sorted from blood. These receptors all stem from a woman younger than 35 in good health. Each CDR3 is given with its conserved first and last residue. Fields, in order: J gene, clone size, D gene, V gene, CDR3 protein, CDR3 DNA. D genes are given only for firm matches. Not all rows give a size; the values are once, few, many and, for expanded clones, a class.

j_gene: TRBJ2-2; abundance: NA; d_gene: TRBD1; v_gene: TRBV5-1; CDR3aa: CASSLVSSGTGRTGELFF; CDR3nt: TGCGCCAGCAGCTTGGTCTCATCCGGGACAGGGCGTACCGGGGAGCTGTTTTTT
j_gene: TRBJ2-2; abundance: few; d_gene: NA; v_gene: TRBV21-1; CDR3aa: CASSRGLTEHRGAVFF; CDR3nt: NA
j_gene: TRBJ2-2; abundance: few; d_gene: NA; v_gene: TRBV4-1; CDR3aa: CASSHHLRGNSNSGELFF; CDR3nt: TGCGCCAGCAGCCACCATTTAAGGGGGAACTCCAATTCCGGGGAGCTGTTTTTT
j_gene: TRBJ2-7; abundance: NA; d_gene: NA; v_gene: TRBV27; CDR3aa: CASSLLGRGAVYEQYF; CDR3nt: TGTGCCAGCAGTTTATTGGGGCGTGGGGCCGTTTACGAGCAGTACTTC
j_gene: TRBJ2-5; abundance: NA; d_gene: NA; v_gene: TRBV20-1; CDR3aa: CSARSPARGTGETQYF; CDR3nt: TGCAGTGCTAGAAGCCCGGCCCGAGGGACGGGTGAGACCCAGTACTTC
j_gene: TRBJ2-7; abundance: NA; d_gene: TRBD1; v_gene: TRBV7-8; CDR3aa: CASSLISTGGYEQYF; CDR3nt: TGTGCCAGCAGCTTAATATCGACAGGGGGGTACGAGCAGTACTTC
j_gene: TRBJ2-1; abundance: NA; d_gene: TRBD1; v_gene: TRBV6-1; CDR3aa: CASRRQGALNNEQFF; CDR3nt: TGTGCCAGCAGACGACAGGGGGCGTTAAACAATGAGCAGTTCTTC
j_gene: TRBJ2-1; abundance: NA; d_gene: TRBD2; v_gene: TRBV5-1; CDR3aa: CASSLGLTGGRYNEQFF; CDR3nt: TGCGCCAGCAGCTTGGGTCTCACGGGGGGTCGTTACAATGAGCAGTTCTTC
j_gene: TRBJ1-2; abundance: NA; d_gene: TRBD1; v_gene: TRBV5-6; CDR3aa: CASSFQGAKGYTF; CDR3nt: TGTGCCAGCAGCTTCCAGGGGGCGAAAGGCTACACCTTC
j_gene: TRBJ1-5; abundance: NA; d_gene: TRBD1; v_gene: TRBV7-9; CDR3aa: CASSSRTGSNQPQHF; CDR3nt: TGTGCCAGCAGCTCGAGGACAGGTAGCAATCAGCCCCAGCATTTT
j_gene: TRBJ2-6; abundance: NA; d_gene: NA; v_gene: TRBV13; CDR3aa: CASSLGPLNTYSGANVLTF; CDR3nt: TGTGCCAGCAGCTTAGGTCCGTTGAACACTTACTCTGGGGCCAACGTCCTGACTTTC
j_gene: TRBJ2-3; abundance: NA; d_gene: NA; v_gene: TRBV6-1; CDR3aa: CASSRHLLGDTQYF; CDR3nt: TGTGCCAGCAGTAGACACCTCTTGGGAGATACGCAGTATTTT
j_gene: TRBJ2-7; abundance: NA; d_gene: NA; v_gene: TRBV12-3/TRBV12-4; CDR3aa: CASSTTTGKSYEQYF; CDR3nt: TGTGCCAGCAGCACGACTACAGGGAAGAGCTACGAGCAGTACTTC
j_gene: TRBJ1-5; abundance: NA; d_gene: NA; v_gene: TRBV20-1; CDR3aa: CSARKGNQPQHF; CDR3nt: TGCAGTGCTAGAAAAGGCAATCAGCCCCAGCATTTT
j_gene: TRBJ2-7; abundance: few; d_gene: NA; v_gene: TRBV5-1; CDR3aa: CASSPQGGRVDEQYF; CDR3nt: TGCGCCAGCAGCCCCCAGGGGGGCAGGGTGGACGAGCAGTACTTC
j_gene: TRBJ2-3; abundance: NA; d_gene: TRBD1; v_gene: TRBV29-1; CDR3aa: CSVNPQTGDGADTQYF; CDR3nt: TGCAGCGTAAACCCACAGACAGGGGATGGGGCAGATACGCAGTATTTT
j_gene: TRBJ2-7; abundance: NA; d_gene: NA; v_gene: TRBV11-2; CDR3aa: CASSNAGAGEQYF; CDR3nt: TGTGCCAGCAGTAACGCAGGGGCTGGGGAGCAGTACTTC
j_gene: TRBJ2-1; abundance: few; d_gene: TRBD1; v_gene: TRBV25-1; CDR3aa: CASSEKRTGGYEQFF; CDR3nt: TGTGCCAGCAGTGAAAAACGGACAGGGGGCTATGAGCAGTTCTTC
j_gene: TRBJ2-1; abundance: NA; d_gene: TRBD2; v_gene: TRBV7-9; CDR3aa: CASSTKLAGGRDEQFF; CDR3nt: TGTGCCAGCAGCACGAAACTAGCGGGAGGAAGGGATGAGCAGTTCTTC
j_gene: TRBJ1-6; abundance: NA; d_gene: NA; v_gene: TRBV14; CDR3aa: CASSQVQYNSPLHF; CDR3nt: TGTGCCAGCAGCCAAGTCCAGTATAATTCACCCCTCCACTTT
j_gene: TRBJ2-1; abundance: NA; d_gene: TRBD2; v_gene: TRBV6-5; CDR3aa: CASSYSLGLAGGNEQFF; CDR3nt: TGTGCCAGCAGTTACTCGCTGGGACTAGCGGGGGGCAATGAGCAGTTCTTC
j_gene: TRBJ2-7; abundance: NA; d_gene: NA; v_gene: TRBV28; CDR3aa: CASSPLSKRRDEQYF; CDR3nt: TGTGCCAGCAGTCCTCTATCCAAGAGAAGGGACGAGCAGTACTTC
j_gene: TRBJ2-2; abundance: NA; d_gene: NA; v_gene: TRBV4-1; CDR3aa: CASSQDWGGAGDTGELFF; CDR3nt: TGCGCCAGCAGCCAAGATTGGGGGGGGGCCGGGGACACCGGGGAGCTGTTTTTT
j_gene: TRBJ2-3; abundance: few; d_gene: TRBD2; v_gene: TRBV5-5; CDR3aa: CASSLVTAGPYTDTQYF; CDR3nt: TGTGCCAGCAGCTTGGTTACAGCGGGACCCTACACAGATACGCAGTATTTT
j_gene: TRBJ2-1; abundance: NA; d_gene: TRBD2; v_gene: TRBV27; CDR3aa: CASSPTGTRHNEQFF; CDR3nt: TGTGCCAGCAGTCCAACCGGGACTAGACACAATGAGCAGTTCTTC
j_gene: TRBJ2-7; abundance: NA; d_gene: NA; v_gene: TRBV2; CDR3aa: CASSDYEQYF; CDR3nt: TGTGCCAGTTCTGACTACGAGCAGTACTTC
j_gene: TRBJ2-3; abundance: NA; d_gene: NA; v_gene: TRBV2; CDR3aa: CASRDPGVTDTQYF; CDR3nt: TGTGCCAGCAGGGATCCGGGAGTAACAGATACGCAGTATTTT
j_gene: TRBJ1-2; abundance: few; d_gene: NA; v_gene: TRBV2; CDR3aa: CAAGRSDSNGYGYTF; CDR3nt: TGTGCCGCCGGGAGGTCGGACAGTAACGGCTATGGCTACACCTTC
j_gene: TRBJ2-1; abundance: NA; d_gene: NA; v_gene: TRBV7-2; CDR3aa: CASSLARFYGVNNEQFF; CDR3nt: TGTGCCAGCAGCTTAGCCCGATTTTACGGAGTAAACAATGAGCAGTTCTTC
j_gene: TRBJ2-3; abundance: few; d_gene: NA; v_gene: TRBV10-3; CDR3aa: CAISESSRARTDTQYF; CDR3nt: TGTGCCATCAGTGAGTCGAGTCGGGCCCGCACAGATACGCAGTATTTT
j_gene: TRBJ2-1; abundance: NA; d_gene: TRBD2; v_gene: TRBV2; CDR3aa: CASRVPDSETGTSGYYNEQFF; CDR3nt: TGTGCCAGCAGGGTCCCAGATTCGGAAACCGGGACTAGCGGATACTACAATGAGCAGTTCTTC
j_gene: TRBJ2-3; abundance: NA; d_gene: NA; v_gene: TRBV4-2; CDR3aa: CASSQLANTDTQYF; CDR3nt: TGTGCCAGCAGCCAACTAGCGAACACAGATACGCAGTATTTT
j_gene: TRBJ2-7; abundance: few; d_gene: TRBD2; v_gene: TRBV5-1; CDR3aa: CASSWGGTSGSNEQYF; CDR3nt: TGCGCCAGCAGCTGGGGTGGGACTAGCGGGAGTAACGAGCAGTACTTC
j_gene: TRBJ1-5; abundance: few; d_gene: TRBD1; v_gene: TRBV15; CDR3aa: CATSKGQDQPQHF; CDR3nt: TGTGCCACCAGCAAAGGACAGGACCAGCCCCAGCATTTT
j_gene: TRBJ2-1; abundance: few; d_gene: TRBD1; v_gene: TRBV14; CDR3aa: CASSHLRQGASYNEQFF; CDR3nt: TGTGCCAGCAGCCATCTAAGGCAGGGGGCTTCCTACAATGAGCAGTTCTTC
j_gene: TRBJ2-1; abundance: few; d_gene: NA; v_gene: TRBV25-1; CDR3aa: CASRNSNEQFF; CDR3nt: TGTGCCAGCAGGAACTCTAATGAGCAGTTCTTC
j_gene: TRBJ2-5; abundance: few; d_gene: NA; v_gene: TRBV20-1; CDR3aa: CSARMWDRAETQYF; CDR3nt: TGCAGTGCTAGGATGTGGGACCGTGCAGAGACCCAGTACTTC
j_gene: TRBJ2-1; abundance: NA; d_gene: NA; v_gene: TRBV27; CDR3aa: CASSLFGGFYNEQFF; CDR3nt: TGTGCCAGCAGTTTATTTGGGGGGTTCTACAATGAGCAGTTCTTC
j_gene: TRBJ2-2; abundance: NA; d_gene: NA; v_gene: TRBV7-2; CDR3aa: CASSHRQEAGELFF; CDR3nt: TGTGCCAGCAGCCACCGACAGGAGGCCGGGGAGCTGTTTTTT
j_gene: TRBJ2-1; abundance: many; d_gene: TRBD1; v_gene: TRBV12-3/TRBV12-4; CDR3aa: CASSPTGGAYNEQFF; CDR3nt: TGTGCCAGCAGTCCTACAGGGGGCGCCTACAATGAGCAGTTCTTC
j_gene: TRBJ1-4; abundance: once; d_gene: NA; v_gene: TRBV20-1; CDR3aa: CSARGNGEGANEKLFF; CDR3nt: TGCAGTGCTAGAGGGAATGGGGAGGGGGCTAATGAAAAACTGTTTTTT
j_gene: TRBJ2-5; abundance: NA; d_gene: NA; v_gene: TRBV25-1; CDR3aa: CASSDTSLVETQYF; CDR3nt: TGTGCCAGCAGTGATACTAGCCTCGTAGAGACCCAGTACTTC
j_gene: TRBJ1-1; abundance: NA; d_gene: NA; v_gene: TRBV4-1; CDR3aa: CASSQVENSLRTEAFF; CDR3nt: TGCGCCAGCAGCCAAGTGGAGAACAGCCTGAGGACTGAAGCTTTCTTT
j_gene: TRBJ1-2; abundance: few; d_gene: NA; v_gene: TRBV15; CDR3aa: CATSTAEVVYGYTF; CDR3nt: TGTGCCACCAGCACAGCCGAGGTAGTTTATGGCTACACCTTC
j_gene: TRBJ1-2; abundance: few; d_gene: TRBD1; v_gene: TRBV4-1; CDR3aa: CASSQVVSYRGLSYGYTF; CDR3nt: TGCGCCAGCAGCCAAGTAGTTAGCTACAGGGGCTTATCCTATGGCTACACCTTC